The clone carrying this T cell receptor (beta chain) was observed a handful of times. Its target is not known. The V segment lost 2 bases and the J segment 5 bases; nucleotides outside the gene matches: 3. Germline values: CDR1 SGDLS, CDR2 YYNGEE. The CDR3 sequence is 13 residues long. Time point given: persistent/refractory GD, antithyroid drugs over 5 years with positive TRAb. Extracted RNA from PBMCs served as the source of the TCR library. Patients hailed from an endocrinology department in Xi'an, China. CDR3-region Arm-PCR and iRepertoire HTBI primers produced the TCR beta libraries. TCRdb recomputed calls from the multiplex PCR reads with MiXCR, one row per CDR3 protein. The data contain 450,000 or so distinct CDR3 sequences, around a fifth of them singletons. This record comes from a study of regulatory T cells in long-lasting Graves disease. Points from the study as a whole: Fewer public clonotypes were shared by new patients (around 960) than by persistent patients (around 2,900).

V is TRBV9 and J is TRBJ1-1, with 7 positions matching TRBD1. The sample was peripheral blood mononuclear cells (PBMCs), taken when the disease was refractory, from a patient treated with antithyroid drugs. This TCR was sampled from a female donor with Graves disease. Written as DNA, the CDR3 is TGTGCCAGCAGCGTTACAGGGGAGACTGAAGCTTTCTTT. Translation gives CASSVTGETEAFF.